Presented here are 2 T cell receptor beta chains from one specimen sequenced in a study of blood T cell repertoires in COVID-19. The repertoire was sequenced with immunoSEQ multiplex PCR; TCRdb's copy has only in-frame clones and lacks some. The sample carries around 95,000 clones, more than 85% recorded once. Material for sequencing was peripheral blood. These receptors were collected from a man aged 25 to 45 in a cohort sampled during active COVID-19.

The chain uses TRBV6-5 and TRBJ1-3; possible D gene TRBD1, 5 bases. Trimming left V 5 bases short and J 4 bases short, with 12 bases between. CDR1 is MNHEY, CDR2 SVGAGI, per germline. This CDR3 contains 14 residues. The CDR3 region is CASSRPGVGNTIYF. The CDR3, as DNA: TGTGCCAGCAGTCGGCCGGGGGTAGGAAACACCATATATTTT.

The CDR3 DNA follows: TGTGCCAGCCTACTAGCGGGGGGTACCGGGGAGCTGTTTTTT. It yields the protein CASLLAGGTGELFF. The chain joins TRBV7-2 to TRBJ2-2; 12 bases are a match to TRBD2. Germline V lookup: CDR1 SGHTA, CDR2 FQGNSA. The J segment lost 5 bases and the V segment lost 8 bases, leaving 3 bases of the junction unmatched. The CDR3 sequence is 14 residues long.